What follows are 10 T cell receptor beta chains derived from one specimen sequenced in a study of T-cell reconstitution after alpha-beta-depleted transplantation in children. Library preparation (for TCRbeta) was performed with unique molecular identifiers. A single record per CDR3 protein comes from TCRdb applying MiXCR to the PCR reads. The data hold around 200,000 distinct CDR3 sequences, with more than 15% observed a single time. The source was PBMCs, mostly from graft donor cells, collected 360 days after TCRalphabeta/CD19-depleted stem cell transplant. The receptors derive from a male patient under 10 years old who had a stem cell transplant for acute lymphoblastic leukemia, so the T cells may come from the graft donor.

This clonotype turned up a few times. The rearrangement links TRBV5-6 to TRBJ2-1; D not resolved. The CDR3 runs to 15 residues. V lost 0 bases and J lost 2, with 9 bases in between. Per germline, CDR1 SGHDT and CDR2 YYEEEE. CDR3 sequence: CASSLGSTPYNEQFF. CDR3 nucleotide sequence: TGTGCCAGCAGCTTGGGCAGTACCCCCTACAATGAGCAGTTCTTC. The complete variable domain, with remaining parts taken from reference TRBV5-6 and TRBJ2-1, reads DAGVTQSPTHLIKTRGQQVTLRCSPKSGHDTVSWYQQALGQGPQFIFQYYEEEERQRGNFPDRFSGHQFPNYSSELNVNALLLGDSALYLCASSLGSTPYNEQFFGPGTRLTVL.

The chain employs TRBV29-1 and TRBJ2-6; TRBD1 matches 12 bases. V shed 5 bases, J shed 0 bases, and the junction held 11 bases outside the gene matches. Germline CDR1 reads SQVTM; CDR2 reads ANQGSEA. CDR3 length: 19 amino acids. The CDR3 DNA reads as TGCAGCGTTCCGGGACAGGGGGCTTCGGGCCACTCTGGGGCCAACGTCCTGACTTTC. This sequence encodes CSVPGQGASGHSGANVLTF.

The rearrangement uses TRBV7-9 and TRBJ2-1; weak D call: TRBD2 (5 bases). Per the germline V gene, CDR1 is SEHNR and CDR2 is FQNEAQ (reference sequence). Deletions cut 5 bases from V and 0 bases from J, with 17 bases between. The CDR3 consists of 17 residues. The CDR3: CASSQTDHGLSYNEQFF. DNA of the CDR3: TGTGCCAGCAGCCAAACTGATCACGGACTCTCCTACAATGAGCAGTTCTTC.

This clonotype has a handful of counts. This sequence joins TRBV5-6 and TRBJ2-3; 12 nucleotides line up with TRBD2. This CDR3 has 16 residues. J gave up 2 bases and V 4 bases, and 5 bases lay outside the gene matches. Germline CDR1 is SGHDT and CDR2 is YYEEEE. CDR3 amino acids: CASSLRTSGATDTQYF. In nucleotides, the CDR3 is TGTGCCAGCAGCCTCCGGACTAGCGGGGCCACAGATACGCAGTATTTT.

The chain uses TRBV18 and TRBJ2-7; D is perhaps TRBD2 (5 bases). Trimming shortened V by 3 bases and J by 3 bases, and 15 bases separated the two germline ends. CDR3 size: 15 residues. From germline, CDR1 is KGHSH and CDR2 LQKENI. The DNA of the CDR3 is TGTGCCAGCTCACCCGCTACAGCGGCAAGCTACGAGCAGTACTTC. Its protein is CASSPATAASYEQYF.

Judged by abundance, this clonotype is medium-sized. This chain joins TRBV4-2 and TRBJ2-2; D is ambiguous. Looked up from germline, CDR1 is LGHNA and CDR2 is YNFKEQ. The CDR3 length is 16 residues. V lost 1 base to trimming and J lost 6 bases, with 15 bases between them. The CDR3 sequence: CASSQVGEREAGELFF. The CDR3, as DNA: TGTGCCAGCAGCCAAGTAGGAGAGCGAGAAGCCGGGGAGCTGTTTTTT.

The rearrangement uses TRBV5-1 and TRBJ1-2, with D maybe TRBD1 (5 bases). The CDR3 runs 16 residues. Germline loops: CDR1 SGHRS, CDR2 YFSETQ. V was clipped by 3 bases and J by 4 bases, with 19 bases between them. The chain's CDR3 is CASSSAGPLRGYGYTF. Written as DNA, the CDR3 is TGCGCCAGCAGCTCGGCAGGGCCCCTGCGGGGCTATGGCTACACCTTC.

This clonotype was detected a few times. V usage is TRBV20-1 and J usage is TRBJ1-5; D perhaps matches TRBD1 (6 bases). Germline V lookup: CDR1 DFQATT, CDR2 SNEGSKA (reference sequence). This CDR3 region has 17 residues. Trimming cost V 5 bases and J 0 bases, with 20 bases left between them. DNA for the CDR3: TGCAGTGCTCTCAACCCTACAGGGAGTGATAGCAATCAGCCCCAGCATTTT. Translation gives CSALNPTGSDSNQPQHF.

The chain joins TRBV11-3 to TRBJ2-1; D is tentatively TRBD1 or TRBD2 (6 bases each). Deletions cut 1 base from V and 1 base from J, with 11 bases between. Germline loops: CDR1 SGHNT, CDR2 YENEEA. The CDR3 is made up of 16 amino acids. CDR3 bases: TGTGCCAGCAGCTTAGGAGGAGGGGGTTCCTACAATGAGCAGTTCTTC. Its translation: CASSLGGGGSYNEQFF.

This clonotype was picked up a small number of times. The genes are TRBV18 and TRBJ1-2; 8 nucleotides line up with TRBD1. Germline CDR1 KGHSH, CDR2 LQKENI. With V trimmed by 3 bases and J by 7 bases, 10 bases remained unmatched. The CDR3 has 15 residues. DNA of the CDR3: TGTGCCAGCTCACCCCCCGGACAGGGTTTCTCTGGCTACACCTTC. Residues: CASSPPGQGFSGYTF. The full variable domain, rest sourced from reference TRBV18 and TRBJ1-2, is NAGVMQNPRHLVRRRGQEARLRCSPMKGHSHVYWYRQLPEEGLKFMVYLQKENIIDESGMPKERFSAEFPKEGPSILRIQQVVRGDSAAYFCASSPPGQGFSGYTFGSGTRLTVV.